The 22 T cell receptor beta chains below come from one sample, sequenced in a study of CD8+CD57+ T cells in acquired aplastic anemia. Those patients picked for sequencing had displayed CD8+CD57+ cell expansion on flow cytometry. Genomic DNA provided the template from which TCR beta VDJ and CDR3 profiles were obtained. TCRdb re-derived calls from the reads in MiXCR, one entry per CDR3 protein. The sample lists about 98,000 distinct CDR3 sequences, about 67% occurring once. The sample was sorted CD4+, CD8+, or CD8+CD57+ T cells (not recorded which) from PBMCs. These receptor sequences come from a human donor with aplastic anemia.

Regarding this clonotype: At one boundary the junction diverges from the germline segment, which might be a read error. The chain is built from TRBV2 and TRBJ1-2; a weak D match, TRBD1 (5 bases). The CDR3 length is 13 residues. Germline lookup yields CDR1 SNHLY and CDR2 FYNNEI. In nucleotides, the CDR3 is TGTGCCAGCTGTGAGGCCGGGACCGCGGGCTACACCTTC. Its translation: CASCEAGTAGYTF.

J is TRBJ2-7 and V is TRBV20-1, with TRBD2 identical over 7 bases. In germline, CDR1 is DFQATT, CDR2 SNEGSKA (reference sequence). CDR3 length: 14 residues. With 0 bases clipped from V and 6 bases from J, the junction kept 8 bases outside the gene matches. The CDR3 bases are TGCAGTGCTAGAGATATCAGCGGGGTAGGCGAGCAGTACTTC. Translated: CSARDISGVGEQYF.

V usage is TRBV7-9 and J usage is TRBJ1-5; D is possibly TRBD1 (5 bases). The germline V gene has CDR1 SEHNR and CDR2 FQNEAQ (reference sequence). The V end lost 5 bases, the J end lost 11 bases, and 19 bases lay between the germline ends. The CDR3 is made up of 14 amino acids. Here the CDR3 DNA reads TGTGCCAGCAGCGCGACAGAAGGACGGGCAGCCCAGCATTTT. Translating gives CASSATEGRAAQHF.

The V and J genes are TRBV19 and TRBJ2-7; D may correspond to TRBD1 or TRBD2 (5 bases each). V lost 6 bases, J lost 2 bases, and 8 bases lay in between. Germline V gene data show CDR1 as LNHDA and CDR2 as SQIVND (reference sequence). CDR3 length: 12 amino acids. CDR3 sequence reads: CASRGDAYEQYF. The DNA of the CDR3 is TGTGCCAGTAGGGGGGACGCCTACGAGCAGTACTTC.

The chain carries TRBV20-1 and TRBJ2-7; D may be TRBD2 (5 bases). The germline gives CDR1 DFQATT, CDR2 SNEGSKA (reference sequence). V gave up 5 bases and J gave up 2 bases, with 13 bases separating them. The CDR3 consists of 13 residues. CDR3 DNA: TGCAGTGCTGAACTTCCGGGGACCTACGAGCAGTACTTC. This codes for CSAELPGTYEQYF.

This clonotype was seen only a few times. This chain connects TRBV2 to TRBJ2-5, with D hard to call. The germline V gene encodes CDR1 SNHLY and CDR2 FYNNEI. V was shortened by 6 bases and J by 1 base, with 9 bases between the two germline ends. The CDR3 loop spans 13 amino acids. CDR3 amino acids: CASSLWAQETQYF. For the CDR3, the DNA is TGTGCCAGCAGCTTGTGGGCCCAAGAGACCCAGTACTTC.

The chain recombines TRBV15 with TRBJ1-5; D remains ambiguous. V was shortened by 4 bases and J by 3 bases, with 4 bases between the two germline ends. The CDR3 length is 12 residues. Germline CDR1 reads LNHNV; CDR2 reads YYDKDF (reference sequence). CDR3 loop: CATSNVNQPQHF. As DNA, the CDR3 is TGTGCCACCAGCAATGTCAATCAGCCCCAGCATTTT.

About this clonotype itself: A read error may produce the germline difference seen at one junction end. The CDR3 sequence: CTSSESGVGPQHF. As DNA, the CDR3 is TGTACCAGCAGTGAATCAGGGGTTGGGCCCCAACATTTT. The genes are TRBV25-1 and TRBJ1-5; D may be TRBD1 (6 bases). The CDR3 is 13 amino acids. The V gene's germline CDR1 is MGHDK and CDR2 SYGVNS. The whole variable domain, remainder taken from reference TRBV25-1 and TRBJ1-5, is EADIYQTPRYLVIGTGKKITLECSQTMGHDKMYWYQQDPGMELHLIHYSYGVNSTEKGDLSSESTVSRIRTEHFPLTLESARPSHTSQYLCTSSESGVGPQHFGDGTRLSIL.

The chain couples TRBV7-6 to TRBJ2-3; 8 bases map to TRBD2. This CDR3 has 15 residues. Unmatched junction bases numbered 0, after V lost 1 base and J lost 0 bases. CDR1 and CDR2 (germline): SGHVS, FNYEAQ. Written as DNA, the CDR3 is TGTGCCAGCAGCTTAGAGCGGGGGAGCACAGATACGCAGTATTTT. Translated, it gives CASSLERGSTDTQYF.

This clonotype appeared a single time. The J gene is TRBJ1-2, the V gene TRBV24-1; D not resolved. Trimming cost V 3 bases and J 2 bases, with 6 bases left between them. CDR3 length: 13 amino acids. Germline V gene sequence: CDR1 KGHDR, CDR2 SFDVKD. The CDR3 is CATSDRVNYGYTF. CDR3 DNA sequence: TGTGCCACCAGTGATCGAGTGAACTATGGCTACACCTTC.

This chain connects TRBV6-4 to TRBJ2-3, with D unresolved. Germline V CDR1 and CDR2: MRHNA, SNTAGT. This CDR3 has 11 amino acids. V was cut by 7 bases and J by 4 bases, with 6 bases left in between. The CDR3 protein is CASIFPDTQYF. For the CDR3, the DNA is TGTGCCAGCATATTTCCAGATACGCAGTATTTT.

This clonotype was detected many times. This rearrangement joins TRBV20-1 to TRBJ2-7, with 7 nucleotides matching TRBD2. The CDR3 sequence is 15 residues long. The germline gives CDR1 DFQATT, CDR2 SNEGSKA (reference sequence). J gave up 1 base and V 1 base, and 7 bases lay outside the gene matches. The CDR3 DNA reads TGCAGTGCTAGAGCATTGCGGGGGAGATCCTACGAGCAGTACTTC. This translates into CSARALRGRSYEQYF.

This clonotype was seen many times. This chain uses TRBV9 with TRBJ1-3; no firm D call. Germline V lookup: CDR1 SGDLS, CDR2 YYNGEE. With 3 bases removed from V and 4 bases from J, the gap between germline ends came to 5 bases. The CDR3 spans 12 residues. DNA for the CDR3: TGTGCCAGCAGCGAGTGGGGAAACACCATATATTTT. It specifies CASSEWGNTIYF.

CDR3 sequence reads: CSARPSLQETQYF. CDR3 DNA sequence: TGCAGTGCTAGACCCAGTCTCCAAGAGACCCAGTACTTC. The chain has TRBV20-1 and TRBJ2-5; D not resolved. This CDR3 has 13 residues. CDR1 and CDR2 (germline): DFQATT, SNEGSKA (reference sequence). Deletions cut 2 bases from V and 1 base from J, with 8 bases between.

The rearrangement links TRBV6-5 to TRBJ1-6; D might be TRBD1 (6 bases). Trimming took 2 bases from V and 6 from J, leaving 14 bases between them. Germline V gene data show CDR1 as MNHEY and CDR2 as SVGAGI. This CDR3 has 16 residues. In nucleotides, the CDR3 is TGTGCCAGCAGTTACGGAGGGGGGGCAGGTAATTCACCCCTCCACTTT. Translating gives CASSYGGGAGNSPLHF.

The genes are TRBV20-1 and TRBJ2-1, with 7 bases aligning to TRBD1. The junction had 4 bases not matched to a gene; V was cut back by 2 bases and J by 9 bases. Germline V CDR1 and CDR2: DFQATT, SNEGSKA (reference sequence). The CDR3 is 12 residues long. The CDR3 loop is CSARWTGSEQFF. The CDR3 DNA reads TGCAGTGCTAGATGGACAGGAAGTGAGCAGTTCTTC.

This clonotype has a count of ten or more. This chain joins TRBV4-1 and TRBJ1-2, with 7 bases lining up with TRBD1. V trimming: 1 base; J trimming: 0 bases; junction bases outside the gene matches: 11. CDR3 length equals 18 residues. Germline CDR1 is MGHRA and CDR2 is YSYEKL. This chain's CDR3 is CASSQGGDRVVSNYGYTF. Here the CDR3 DNA reads TGCGCCAGCAGCCAAGGGGGAGACAGGGTAGTCTCTAACTATGGCTACACCTTC.

This chain connects TRBV15 to TRBJ2-7; TRBD1 matches at 11 bases. The V and J ends lost 4 bases and 4 bases, in that order; junction bases with no gene match: 6. This CDR3 spans 15 amino acids. In germline, CDR1 is LNHNV, CDR2 YYDKDF (reference sequence). This CDR3 is CATSNADRGLYEQYF. For the CDR3, the DNA is TGTGCCACCAGCAACGCGGACAGGGGGCTATACGAGCAGTACTTC.

This chain connects TRBV19 to TRBJ1-5, with D unclear. Germline lookup yields CDR1 LNHDA and CDR2 SQIVND (reference sequence). The V end lost 0 bases, the J end lost 8 bases, and 11 bases lay between the germline ends. The CDR3 is 14 amino acids. The CDR3 sequence: CASSIEGSIEPQHF. The CDR3 DNA sequence: TGTGCCAGTAGTATAGAGGGGAGCATTGAGCCCCAGCATTTT.

The J gene is TRBJ2-1, the V gene TRBV10-3; D is possibly TRBD2 (6 bases). The ends were cut back, 10 bases at V and 0 bases at J, with 19 bases in the middle. This CDR3 spans 16 amino acids. The germline gives CDR1 ENHRY, CDR2 SYGVKD. Here the CDR3 DNA reads TGTGCCAGCAGCGTAGGTGCGGGGAGCTCCTACAATGAGCAGTTCTTC. Translated: CASSVGAGSSYNEQFF.

The rearrangement links TRBV2 to TRBJ1-6; 8 nucleotides align to TRBD1. The CDR3 contains 14 residues. The germline CDR1 and CDR2 sequences are SNHLY and FYNNEI. Unmatched junction bases numbered 8, after V lost 6 bases and J lost 10 bases. CDR3 DNA: TGTGCCAGCAGCGCCAGGGGGCTTGGGTCACCCCTCCACTTT. Its translation: CASSARGLGSPLHF.

The rearrangement joins TRBV7-6 to TRBJ2-5; 8 nucleotides align to TRBD2. Germline assignment: CDR1 SGHVS and CDR2 FNYEAQ. J lost 4 bases, V lost 5 bases, and 3 bases had no gene match. The length of the CDR3 is 13 residues. The CDR3 region is CASSRGGTETQYF. The CDR3 region has the DNA TGTGCCAGCAGCCGGGGGGGCACAGAGACCCAGTACTTC.